Listed below are T cell receptor beta chains from one sample, sequenced in a study of Graves' ophthalmopathy and Graves' hyperthyroidism. TCRdb redid the calling of the multiplex PCR reads with MiXCR, one entry per CDR3 protein. Of fewer than 400,000 distinct CDR3 sequences in the sample, about 16% were seen once. Specimen: peripheral blood. The source is a young woman with Graves' ophthalmopathy. Each CDR3 is given with its conserved first and last residue. The D gene is left open where the match is weak. A row's size may be missing; if present it is once, few, many or a size class.

clone size	D gene	V gene	J gene	CDR3 DNA	CDR3 protein
many	.	TRBV28	TRBJ1-2	TGTGCCAGCAGTGCCCGGGAGGGCTACACCTTC	CASSAREGYTF
.	TRBD1	TRBV28	TRBJ1-6	TGTGCCAGCAGTCGGGACAGGGGAGGATCACCCCTCCACTTT	CASSRDRGGSPLHF
many	.	TRBV6-2/TRBV6-3	TRBJ1-2	TGTGCCAGCAGATCGACAGACAGGCCAAGGTTCTATGGCTACACCTTC	CASRSTDRPRFYGYTF
many	.	TRBV6-5	TRBJ1-2	TGTGCCAGCAGTTACGTGCAGCATAACTATGGCTACACCTTC	CASSYVQHNYGYTF
many	TRBD1	TRBV12-3/TRBV12-4	TRBJ2-2	TGTGCCAGCAGTAAGGCGGGACAGGGAAACACCGGGGAGCTGTTTTTT	CASSKAGQGNTGELFF
many	TRBD1	TRBV6-2/TRBV6-3	TRBJ2-7	TGTGCCAGCAGGGGACAGGGTGCCGAGCAGTACTTC	CASRGQGAEQYF
many	.	TRBV7-2	TRBJ1-3	TGTGCCAGCAGTTCCGGTGGAAACACCATATATTTT	CASSSGGNTIYF
many	.	TRBV7-2	TRBJ2-4	TGTGCCAGCAGCTTAGTACCCAAAAACATTCAGTACTTC	CASSLVPKNIQYF
many	.	TRBV6-5	TRBJ2-7	TGTGCCAGCAGTCCAACCGGGACGTTAACCTACGAGCAGTACTTC	CASSPTGTLTYEQYF
many	.	TRBV27	TRBJ2-6	TGTGCCAGCAGCCCGTTCGGTGGGGCCAACGTCCTGACTTTC	CASSPFGGANVLTF
many	.	TRBV14	TRBJ2-5	TGTGCCAGCAGCCAAGTGCAGGTCTACCAAGAGACCCAGTACTTC	CASSQVQVYQETQYF
many	TRBD1	TRBV19	TRBJ1-1	TGTGCCAGTAAGAGGACAGGGGTACCTGAAGCTTTCTTT	CASKRTGVPEAFF
many	.	TRBV30	TRBJ1-2	TGTGCCTTGGAGGTCGGACCCGGGCGGCGCTATGGCTACACCTTC	CALEVGPGRRYGYTF
.	.	TRBV27	TRBJ2-7	TGTGCCAGCAGCCGACTAGAGGCGGGGGCACACGATTACGAGCAGTACTTC	CASSRLEAGAHDYEQYF
.	.	TRBV6-1	TRBJ2-7	TGTGCCAGCAATCGGGGGGCGAGCTCCTACGAGCAGTACTTC	CASNRGASSYEQYF
many	.	TRBV6-5	TRBJ2-7	TGTGCCAGCAGTTACCAGTTACTCTCCTACGAGCAGTACTTC	CASSYQLLSYEQYF
many	.	TRBV7-3	TRBJ1-5	TGTGCCAGCAGCTTAATGATCGGCAGGGGCAGCAATCAGCCCCAGCATTTT	CASSLMIGRGSNQPQHF
many	.	TRBV29-1	TRBJ1-1	TGCAGCGTAGACCTAGGGGTTCCTGAAGCTTTCTTT	CSVDLGVPEAFF
many	.	TRBV30	TRBJ1-2	TGTGCCTGGGACGACAGTTTTGGGAATTATGGCTACACCTTC	CAWDDSFGNYGYTF
many	.	TRBV24-1	TRBJ1-1	TGTGCCACCAGTGACCCTCCGTTGGCTTTCTTT	CATSDPPLAFF
many	TRBD2	TRBV11-2	TRBJ2-7	TGTGCCAGCAGCCTTGCTTCCGGGACTAGCGGGGGTTCCTACGAGCAGTACTTC	CASSLASGTSGGSYEQYF
many	TRBD1	TRBV12-3/TRBV12-4	TRBJ2-5	TGTGCCAGCAGTTTAAACTTCAGGGGGTCGCAGACCCAGTACTTC	CASSLNFRGSQTQYF
many	.	TRBV24-1	TRBJ2-5	TGTGCCACCGGCCGCGGAAGGGGACAAGAGACCCAGTACTTC	CATGRGRGQETQYF
.	.	TRBV13	TRBJ2-2	TGTGCCAGCAGCGCCCGACAGAATGGCGGGGAGCTGTTTTTT	CASSARQNGGELFF
.	.	TRBV6-5	TRBJ2-7	TGTGCCAGCAGTTATCAGCGGCAGGGGTACGAGCAGTACTTC	CASSYQRQGYEQYF
many	.	TRBV20-1	TRBJ2-7	TGCAGTGCTAGAGATCAGAGCGACTACGAGCAGTACTTC	CSARDQSDYEQYF
many	TRBD1	TRBV7-2	TRBJ1-5	TGTGCCAGCAGCTTAGGGGACAGTGGCCATCAGCCCCAGCATTTT	CASSLGDSGHQPQHF
once	.	TRBV6-1	TRBJ2-2	TGTGTCCGGCCAGGGCCCACCGGGGAGCTGTTTTTT	CVRPGPTGELFF
many	.	TRBV27	TRBJ1-1	TGTGCCAGCATGTTGTGGGGCCGCCATGAAGCTTTCTTT	CASMLWGRHEAFF
.	TRBD1	TRBV6-2/TRBV6-3	TRBJ2-7	TGTGCCAGCAGTTACTCTACGGACAGGGGGCGCGAGCAGTACTTC	CASSYSTDRGREQYF
many	.	TRBV6-2/TRBV6-3	TRBJ1-5	TGTGCCAGCAGTCTTACCGGGGCCGCGGGCGATAGCAATCAGCCCCAGCATTTT	CASSLTGAAGDSNQPQHF
many	.	TRBV25-1	TRBJ1-1	TGTGCCAGCAGTGTGGGGGTTGACACTGAAGCTTTCTTT	CASSVGVDTEAFF
many	.	TRBV5-1	TRBJ2-7	TGCGCCAGCAGCTTGGGCAGCCCTTTGGGGCAGTACTTC	CASSLGSPLGQYF
.	.	TRBV18	TRBJ1-1	TGTGCCAGCTCACTAACCACGATCTGGGACACTGAAGCTTTCTTT	CASSLTTIWDTEAFF
many	.	TRBV4-3	TRBJ2-7	TGCGCCAGCAGCCAAGATCCGGGGGCCCAATACGAGCAGTACTTC	CASSQDPGAQYEQYF
many	.	TRBV28	TRBJ1-1	TGTGCCAGCAGTTCACCCTGGGGCGGGAACACTGAAGCTTTCTTT	CASSSPWGGNTEAFF
many	.	TRBV7-8	TRBJ2-4	TGTGCCAGCAGCTTAGGTACAACTCCTACAGGGCCAACATTAGCCAAAAACATTCAGTACTTC	CASSLGTTPTGPTLAKNIQYF
many	TRBD1	TRBV11-2	TRBJ2-4	TGTGCCAGCAGCTTGGGACAGAATATAGCCAAAAACATTCAGTACTTC	CASSLGQNIAKNIQYF
.	.	TRBV6-1	TRBJ1-2	TGTGCCAGCAGTCCCACGGGGGCGCAGGACTATGGCTACACCTTC	CASSPTGAQDYGYTF
many	.	TRBV27	TRBJ2-7	TGTGCCAGCAGTCCGTCGAAAGGGACTCTATTCAACGAGCAGTACTTC	CASSPSKGTLFNEQYF
.	TRBD1	TRBV24-1	TRBJ2-4	TGTGCCACCAGTGACGGACAGGGGGCCAAAAACATTCAGTACTTC	CATSDGQGAKNIQYF
many	.	TRBV7-2	TRBJ2-7	TGTGCCAGCAGCTTAGCGGTGATAGGCGAGCAGTACTTC	CASSLAVIGEQYF
many	TRBD1	TRBV9	TRBJ2-2	TGTGCCAGCACCGCCGGGACAGGGACGGGAAAGCTGTTTTTT	CASTAGTGTGKLFF
many	.	TRBV6-2/TRBV6-3	TRBJ2-4	TGTGCCAGCAGTCCCCGCCTCTCCCTCCTGAAAGGGACGGAAAACATTCAGTACTTC	CASSPRLSLLKGTENIQYF
many	.	TRBV7-3	TRBJ1-1	TGTGCCAGCAGACCGGACCCGAACACTGAAGCTTTCTTT	CASRPDPNTEAFF
.	.	TRBV12-3/TRBV12-4	TRBJ2-7	TGTGCCAGCAGACCCCCAAACTCCTACGAGCAGTACTTC	CASRPPNSYEQYF
many	.	TRBV7-2	TRBJ2-7	TGTGCCAGCAGCTTGGCAGGCAAACTCTACGAGCAGTACTTC	CASSLAGKLYEQYF
.	.	TRBV6-1	TRBJ2-7	TGTGCCAGCAGTGATCCACTACTAGCAGGAAGCTCCTACGAGCAGTACTTC	CASSDPLLAGSSYEQYF
many	.	TRBV24-1	TRBJ1-1	TGTGCCACCAGTGACCCGAGAGAGGGCACTGAAGCTTTCTTT	CATSDPREGTEAFF
many	.	TRBV29-1	TRBJ1-2	TGCAGCGTTGACAGAGATGGCTACACCTTC	CSVDRDGYTF
many	TRBD1	TRBV7-2	TRBJ1-1	TGTGCCAGCAGCTTAGCTTACAGGGGGCCGAACACTGAAGCTTTCTTT	CASSLAYRGPNTEAFF
.	.	TRBV14	TRBJ2-7	TGTGCCAGCAGCCAATTAGGGATGCTCTACGAGCAGTACTTC	CASSQLGMLYEQYF
many	TRBD2	TRBV11-2	TRBJ2-7	TGTGCCAGCAGCTTAGAGCCGGGGGGAAGCTCCTACGAGCAGTACTTC	CASSLEPGGSSYEQYF
.	.	TRBV29-1	TRBJ1-1	TGCAGCGTTAATCCAGGGGCGCTGAACACTGAAGCTTTCTTT	CSVNPGALNTEAFF
.	.	TRBV27	TRBJ2-7	TGTGCCAGCAAGTGTGGACAGCTTAACTGCGAGCAGTACTTC	CASKCGQLNCEQYF